One sample yielded the 30 T cell receptor beta chains listed below, sequenced in a study of CD8 T cells in Susac syndrome. The authors reverse transcribed roughly 0.5 to 1 ug RNA with random hexamers. Via MiXCR, TCRdb re-called the immunoSEQ multiplex PCR reads, giving one row per CDR3 protein. Here the sample spans 150,000 to 180,000 distinct CDR3 sequences, around 96% being singletons. The sample taken for sequencing was CD8+ T cells from PBMCs. The receptors come from a human donor with multiple sclerosis.

The chain links TRBV20-1 to TRBJ2-7; D assignment may be TRBD1 or TRBD2 (5 bases each). Trimming took 6 bases from V and 2 from J, leaving 14 bases between them. Germline V lookup: CDR1 DFQATT, CDR2 SNEGSKA (reference sequence). CDR3 length: 13 amino acids. Written as DNA, the CDR3 is TGCAGTGCGGCCCCAGGGACCCCCTACGAGCAGTACTTC. This translates into CSAAPGTPYEQYF.

This sequence joins TRBV5-4 and TRBJ1-1; TRBD1 might be the D (6 bases). The V gene lost 3 bases and the J gene lost 4 bases, with 13 bases spanning the gap. The CDR3 runs to 14 residues. The germline V gene encodes CDR1 SGHNT and CDR2 YYREEE (reference sequence). The CDR3 spells CASSSRGGGTEAFF. CDR3 nucleotides: TGTGCCAGCAGCTCCAGGGGTGGGGGCACTGAAGCTTTCTTT.

The chain has TRBV5-6 and TRBJ1-1; D uncertain. V shed 0 bases and J shed 0 bases, with 6 bases lying between them. This CDR3 has 14 residues. Germline loops: CDR1 SGHDT, CDR2 YYEEEE. The CDR3 nucleotides are TGTGCCAGCAGCTTGGACGGTATGAACACTGAAGCTTTCTTT. Its protein product is CASSLDGMNTEAFF.

The rearrangement uses TRBV2 and TRBJ1-5; D not certain. The CDR3 runs to 15 residues. Trimming removed 3 bases at V and 0 bases at J, with 9 bases between. Per the germline V gene, CDR1 is SNHLY and CDR2 is FYNNEI. This CDR3 reads CASSEDVYSNQPQHF. As DNA, the CDR3 is TGTGCCAGCAGTGAGGACGTCTATAGCAATCAGCCCCAGCATTTT.

The rearrangement links TRBV27 to TRBJ2-1, with 8 positions matching TRBD2. The CDR3 covers 21 residues. Germline CDR1 MNHEY, CDR2 SMNVEV (reference sequence). V shed 5 bases and J 6 bases; nucleotides not matched to a gene: 27. The CDR3 DNA is TGTGCCAGCAGTCCCTTCTTCGATCCAGGGAGGGCTCGCGGGGGGCTCAATGAGCAGTTCTTC. This gives the protein CASSPFFDPGRARGGLNEQFF.

The genes are TRBV20-1 and TRBJ2-7, with D unresolved. Trimming removed 0 bases at V and 2 bases at J, with 8 bases between. The CDR3 length is 13 residues. CDR1 and CDR2 from the germline V gene are DFQATT and SNEGSKA (reference sequence). CDR3 coding DNA: TGCAGTGCTAGAGATAAGGGAACCTACGAGCAGTACTTC. As protein: CSARDKGTYEQYF.

V and J are TRBV25-1 and TRBJ2-7; the match to TRBD2 covers 10 bases. The V gene's germline CDR1 is MGHDK and CDR2 SYGVNS. With 6 bases clipped from V and 7 bases from J, the junction kept 12 bases outside the gene matches. The CDR3 length is 15 residues. This CDR3 reads CASSPGLAGVYEQYF. In DNA, the CDR3 is TGTGCCAGCAGCCCCGGTCTAGCGGGGGTTTATGAGCAGTACTTC.

The V gene is TRBV29-1, the J gene TRBJ2-1; a possible D gene is TRBD1 (5 bases). The ends were cut back, 4 bases at V and 8 bases at J, with 12 bases in the middle. The germline V gene encodes CDR1 SQVTM and CDR2 ANQGSEA. This CDR3 comprises 12 residues. This CDR3 is CSVAGKVHEQFF. The CDR3 DNA is TGCAGCGTTGCAGGGAAGGTCCATGAGCAGTTCTTC.

This chain links TRBV19 with TRBJ1-2; D ambiguous. Germline V gene sequence: CDR1 LNHDA, CDR2 SQIVND (reference sequence). The ends were cut back, 3 bases at V and 4 bases at J, with 9 bases in the middle. This CDR3 is built from 13 residues. The CDR3 DNA sequence: TGTGCCAGTAGTATTAGTCCCAGCTATGGCTACACCTTC. This sequence encodes CASSISPSYGYTF.

Here the CDR3 reads CSVGRDRGRRNLGHGYTF. CDR3 sequence (DNA): TGCAGCGTTGGCCGGGACAGGGGGCGAAGAAACCTAGGCCATGGCTACACCTTC. The chain employs TRBV29-1 and TRBJ1-2; TRBD1 agrees at 12 bases. Germline CDR1 reads SQVTM; CDR2 reads ANQGSEA. This CDR3 is built from 18 residues. V dropped 4 bases and J dropped 6; count of bases not matched to a gene: 18.

The chain links TRBV7-3 to TRBJ2-5, with TRBD1 matching 8 bases. The CDR3 has 14 amino acids. Germline CDR1 SGHTA, CDR2 FQGTGA. V was clipped by 5 bases and J by 4 bases; unmatched bases: 6. This chain's CDR3 is CASSRTGYTETQYF. The DNA of the CDR3 is TGTGCCAGCAGCCGGACAGGGTATACAGAGACCCAGTACTTC.

The chain couples TRBV20-1 to TRBJ1-5; no clear D. CDR1 is DFQATT, CDR2 SNEGSKA, per germline (reference sequence). This CDR3 has 14 residues. The CDR3 DNA follows: TGCAGCTCCCGGGCACTTTATAGCAATCAGCCCCAGCATTTT. It codes for CSSRALYSNQPQHF.

The CDR3 protein is CASGSQETQYF. Written as DNA, the CDR3 is TGTGCTAGTGGCTCCCAAGAGACCCAGTACTTC. The V call is TRBV12-5, the J call TRBJ2-5; D unclear. The CDR3 loop spans 11 amino acids. The germline CDR1 and CDR2 sequences are LGHNT and FRNRAP. The V end was cut by 6 bases, the J end by 1 base, with 3 bases between.

The J gene is TRBJ2-6, the V gene TRBV7-9; D not resolved. V was pared by 10 bases and J by 0 bases, with 1 base between. The CDR3 loop spans 11 amino acids. Per the germline V gene, CDR1 is SEHNR and CDR2 is FQNEAQ (reference sequence). For the CDR3, the DNA is TGTGCCACCTCTGGGGCCAACGTCCTGACTTTC. Its translation: CATSGANVLTF.

The rearrangement links TRBV20-1 to TRBJ2-7, with TRBD1 matching 8 bases. V lost 1 base, J lost 4 bases, and 9 bases stayed unmatched. The CDR3 extends over 15 amino acids. Germline CDR1 and CDR2: DFQATT and SNEGSKA (reference sequence). This CDR3 is CSARGTGKPWYEQYF. The DNA for the CDR3 is TGCAGTGCTAGAGGGACAGGGAAACCATGGTACGAGCAGTACTTC.

The rearrangement joins TRBV28 to TRBJ2-5, with D possibly being TRBD1 (5 bases). Germline V gene sequence: CDR1 MDHEN, CDR2 SYDVKM. CDR3 length: 15 residues. V lost 6 bases and J 5 bases, leaving 19 bases between the germline ends. The CDR3 DNA reads TGTGCCAGCAGAACCTACAGGTCAACAAAGGAGACCCAGTACTTC. Protein product: CASRTYRSTKETQYF.

This clonotype was recorded only once. This chain's CDR3 is CASTPGSSPSTDTQYF. The CDR3 coding sequence is TGTGCCAGCACCCCCGGAAGCAGTCCAAGCACAGATACGCAGTATTTT. This chain connects TRBV9 to TRBJ2-3; D is unclear. This CDR3 has 16 residues. Germline CDR1 is SGDLS and CDR2 is YYNGEE. Trimming pared 6 bases from V and 0 bases from J, leaving 17 bases between.

The chain has TRBV20-1 and TRBJ2-7; 7 bases are a match to TRBD1. The CDR3 length is 13 residues. Germline lookup yields CDR1 DFQATT and CDR2 SNEGSKA (reference sequence). V shed 8 bases, J shed 1 base, and the junction held 8 bases outside the gene matches. The CDR3 loop reads CSTSNRGSYEQYF. As DNA, the CDR3 is TGCAGTACCTCAAACAGGGGATCCTACGAGCAGTACTTC.

The V gene is TRBV10-3, the J gene TRBJ1-2; 10 nucleotides agree with TRBD1. V lost 7 bases and J lost 8; bases outside the gene matches: 7. Germline V gene data show CDR1 as ENHRY and CDR2 as SYGVKD. The CDR3 has 13 residues. The CDR3 protein is CAIKRGTGDGYTF. CDR3 DNA sequence: TGTGCCATCAAGAGGGGGACAGGGGACGGCTACACCTTC.

This clonotype has just a few counts. The chain has TRBV25-1 and TRBJ2-1; the D is unclear. In germline, CDR1 is MGHDK, CDR2 SYGVNS. Between the trimmed V and J ends, which lost 8 bases and 3 bases, there was a span of 8 bases. This CDR3 contains 12 residues. The CDR3 sequence: CASRTGYNEQFF. The CDR3 bases are TGTGCCAGCCGTACGGGCTACAATGAGCAGTTCTTC.

The J gene is TRBJ1-2, the V gene TRBV19; D is possibly TRBD1 (6 bases). From germline, CDR1 is LNHDA and CDR2 SQIVND (reference sequence). CDR3 size: 11 residues. V was trimmed by 8 bases and J by 7 bases, leaving 11 bases between them. CDR3: CASHGGGGYTF. The CDR3 bases are TGTGCCAGTCATGGGGGCGGTGGCTACACCTTC.

This chain uses TRBV2 with TRBJ2-1, with 9 bases aligning to TRBD1. In germline, CDR1 is SNHLY, CDR2 FYNNEI. V lost 0 bases, J lost 7 bases, and 7 bases stayed unmatched. There are 16 residues in the CDR3. The chain's CDR3 is CASSEARQGGGNEQFF. For the CDR3, the DNA is TGTGCCAGCAGTGAAGCAAGACAGGGGGGCGGGAATGAGCAGTTCTTC.

This rearrangement joins TRBV2 to TRBJ2-3; D gene uncertain. Trimming pared 9 bases from V and 5 bases from J, leaving 12 bases between. Germline CDR1 and CDR2: SNHLY and FYNNEI. The CDR3 covers 12 residues. Written as DNA, the CDR3 is TGTGCCAGTGACCCCTATGGAGATACGCAGTATTTT. Amino acids: CASDPYGDTQYF.

The V and J genes are TRBV29-1 and TRBJ1-1; TRBD1 agrees at 10 bases. Trimming removed 6 bases from V and 4 bases from J; junction bases left unmatched: 14. Germline CDR1 SQVTM, CDR2 ANQGSEA. This CDR3 comprises 16 residues. The CDR3 sequence is CSVPGTGVTQGTEAFF. The CDR3, as DNA: TGCAGCGTGCCCGGGACAGGGGTTACTCAGGGCACTGAAGCTTTCTTT. Variable domain in full (rest from reference TRBV29-1 and TRBJ1-1): SAVISQKPSRDICQRGTSLTIQCQVDSQVTMMFWYRQQPGQSLTLIATANQGSEATYESGFVIDKFPISRPNLTFSTLTVSNMSPEDSSIYLCSVPGTGVTQGTEAFFGQGTRLTVV.

The rearrangement links TRBV30 to TRBJ1-2; no definite D call. This CDR3 region has 15 residues. V gave up 1 base and J gave up 6 bases, with 18 bases separating them. Germline V lookup: CDR1 GTSNPN, CDR2 SVGIG (reference sequence). CDR3 protein: CAWSGTATLDHGYTF. Written as DNA, the CDR3 is TGTGCCTGGAGTGGGACCGCGACACTAGACCATGGCTACACCTTC.

This clonotype was seen once. The gene calls are TRBV9 and TRBJ1-2; 9 nucleotides agree with TRBD1. There are 14 residues in the CDR3. The V gene end was trimmed by 0 bases and the J gene end by 8 bases; junction bases not matched to a gene: 5. Germline CDR1 SGDLS, CDR2 YYNGEE. CDR3 nucleotides: TGTGCCAGCAGCGTAGGGGACAGGGCTGACGGCTACACCTTC. The encoded protein is CASSVGDRADGYTF.

The chain couples TRBV30 to TRBJ2-7; D uncertain. CDR3 length: 12 amino acids. Germline values: CDR1 GTSNPN, CDR2 SVGIG (reference sequence). V was pared by 8 bases and J by 3 bases, with 14 bases between. CDR3 in amino acids: CALRPNDYEQYF. CDR3 DNA: TGTGCCCTCCGACCAAACGACTACGAGCAGTACTTC.

The chain couples TRBV2 to TRBJ2-1; D is tentatively TRBD1 or TRBD2 (5 bases each). V was trimmed by 6 bases and J by 0 bases, leaving 21 bases between them. CDR3 length: 18 amino acids. Germline-derived CDR1 and CDR2 are SNHLY and FYNNEI. CDR3 DNA sequence: TGTGCCAGCAGACCGACGGCCGGGGCCTGGAGCTCCTACAATGAGCAGTTCTTC. Protein sequence: CASRPTAGAWSSYNEQFF.

The rearrangement links TRBV6-1 to TRBJ2-3; 13 nucleotides match TRBD2. V lost 0 bases to trimming and J lost 4 bases; unmatched junction nucleotides: 4. Germline lookup yields CDR1 MNHNS and CDR2 SASEGT. This CDR3 is 17 amino acids long. The CDR3 DNA follows: TGTGCCAGCAGTGAAGCCTCGGGACTAGCGGGGTCAGATACGCAGTATTTT. This codes for CASSEASGLAGSDTQYF.

The CDR3 DNA follows: TGTGCCAGCTCCCAGGACGAGCAGTACTTC. This translates into CASSQDEQYF. The rearrangement joins TRBV25-1 to TRBJ2-7; unclear D gene. Trimming removed 8 bases at V and 5 bases at J, with 7 bases between. Per the germline V gene, CDR1 is MGHDK and CDR2 is SYGVNS. CDR3 size: 10 residues.